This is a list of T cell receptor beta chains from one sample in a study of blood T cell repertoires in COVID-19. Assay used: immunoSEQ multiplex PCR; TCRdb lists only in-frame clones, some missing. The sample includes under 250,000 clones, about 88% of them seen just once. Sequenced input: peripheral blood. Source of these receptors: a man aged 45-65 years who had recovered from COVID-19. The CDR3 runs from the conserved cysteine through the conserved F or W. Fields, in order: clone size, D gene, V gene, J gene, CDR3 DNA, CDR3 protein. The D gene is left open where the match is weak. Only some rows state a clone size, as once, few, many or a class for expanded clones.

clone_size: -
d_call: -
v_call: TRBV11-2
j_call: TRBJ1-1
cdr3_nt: TGTGCCAGCAGCTTTACAGCCGACACGAACACTGAAGCTTTCTTT
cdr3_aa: CASSFTADTNTEAFF

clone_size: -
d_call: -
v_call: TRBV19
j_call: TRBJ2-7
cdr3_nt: TGTGCCAGTAGTATAGGATGGTCCGGGGCCTACGAGCAGTACTTC
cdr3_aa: CASSIGWSGAYEQYF

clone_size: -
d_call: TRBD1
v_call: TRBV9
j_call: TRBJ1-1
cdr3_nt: TGTGCCAGCAGCGCCACGGACAGGGGGGGTACTGAAGCTTTCTTT
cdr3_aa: CASSATDRGGTEAFF

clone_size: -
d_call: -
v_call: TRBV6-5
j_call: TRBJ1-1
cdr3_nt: TGTGCCAGCAATGGAATGGCGGGGGCGACTTCTGAAGCTTTCTTT
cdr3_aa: CASNGMAGATSEAFF

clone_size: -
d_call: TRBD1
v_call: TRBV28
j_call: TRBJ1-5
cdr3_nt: TGTGCCAGCAGTTTGGGACAGACGGGGCGGCCCCAGCATTTT
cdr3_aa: CASSLGQTGRPQHF

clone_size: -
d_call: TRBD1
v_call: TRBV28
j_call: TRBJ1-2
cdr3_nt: TGTGCCAGCAGTCCTACAGGGGACTATGGCTACACCTTC
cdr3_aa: CASSPTGDYGYTF

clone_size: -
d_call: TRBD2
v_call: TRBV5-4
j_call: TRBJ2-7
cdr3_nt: TGTGCCAGCAGCTTGTTCGGAGGAACTAGCGGCTACGAGCAGTACTTC
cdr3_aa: CASSLFGGTSGYEQYF

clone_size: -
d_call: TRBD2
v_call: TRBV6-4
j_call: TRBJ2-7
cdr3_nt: TGTGCCAGCAGTGATTGCGGGAGCTGGTACGAGCAGTACTTC
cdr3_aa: CASSDCGSWYEQYF

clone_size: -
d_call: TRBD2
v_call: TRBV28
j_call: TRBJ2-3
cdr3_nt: TGTGCCAGCAGTCCTACTAGCGGGAGGAGAGATACGCAGTATTTT
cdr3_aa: CASSPTSGRRDTQYF

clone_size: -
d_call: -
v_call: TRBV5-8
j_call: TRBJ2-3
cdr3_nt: TGTGCCAGCAGCTTGTATCGTGGGCTTGGAGATACGCAGTATTTT
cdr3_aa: CASSLYRGLGDTQYF

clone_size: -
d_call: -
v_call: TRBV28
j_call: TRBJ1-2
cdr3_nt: TGTGCCAGCAGTTTAACACAAAATAACTATGGCTACACCTTC
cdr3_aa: CASSLTQNNYGYTF

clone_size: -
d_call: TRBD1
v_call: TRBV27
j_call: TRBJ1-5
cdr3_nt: TGTGCCAGCAGACGAGGACAGGGTAGCAATCAGCCCCAGCATTTT
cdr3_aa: CASRRGQGSNQPQHF

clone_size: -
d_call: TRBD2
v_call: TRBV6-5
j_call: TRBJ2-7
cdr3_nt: TGTGCCAGCAGTCGACTAGCGGACGTCTCCTACGAGCAGTACTTC
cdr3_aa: CASSRLADVSYEQYF

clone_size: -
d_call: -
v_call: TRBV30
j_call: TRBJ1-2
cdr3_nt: TGTGCCTGGAGCCCGCAGTACTATGGCTACACCTTC
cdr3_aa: CAWSPQYYGYTF

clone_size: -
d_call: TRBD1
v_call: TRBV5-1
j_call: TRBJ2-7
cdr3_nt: TGCGCCAGCAGCTCATACACCAGGACAGGGGACTCCTACGAGCAGTACTTC
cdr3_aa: CASSSYTRTGDSYEQYF

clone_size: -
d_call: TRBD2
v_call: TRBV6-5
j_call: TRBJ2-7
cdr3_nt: TGTGCCAGCAGTTACTCATGGCGGGAGGGGTACGAGCAGTACTTC
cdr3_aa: CASSYSWREGYEQYF

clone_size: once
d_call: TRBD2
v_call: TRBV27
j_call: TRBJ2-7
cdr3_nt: TGTGCCAGCAGCCCGGGACTAGCGGAGAGCTCCTACGAGCAGTACTTC
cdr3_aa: CASSPGLAESSYEQYF

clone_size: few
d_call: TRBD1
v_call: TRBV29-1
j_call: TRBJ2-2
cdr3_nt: TGCAGCGTCGGGGGACAGGGGGACACCGGGGAGCTGTTTTTT
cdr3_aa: CSVGGQGDTGELFF

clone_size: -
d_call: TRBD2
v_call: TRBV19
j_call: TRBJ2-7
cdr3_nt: TGTGCCAGTAGTATTGGGACTAGCGCCAACGAGCAGTACTTC
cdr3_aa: CASSIGTSANEQYF

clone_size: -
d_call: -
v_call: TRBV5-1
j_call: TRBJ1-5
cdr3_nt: TGCGCCAGCAGCCCCTCCGGGGGGCGGAATCAGCCCCAGCATTTT
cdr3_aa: CASSPSGGRNQPQHF

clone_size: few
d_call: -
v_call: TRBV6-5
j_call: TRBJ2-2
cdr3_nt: TGTGCCAGCGCTCGACAGGTCTCGAACACCGGGGAGCTGTTTTTT
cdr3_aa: CASARQVSNTGELFF

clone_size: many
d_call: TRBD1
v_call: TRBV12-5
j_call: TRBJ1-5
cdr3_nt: TGTGCTAGTGGCCTGGACAGGGATCAGCCCCAGCATTTT
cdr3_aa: CASGLDRDQPQHF

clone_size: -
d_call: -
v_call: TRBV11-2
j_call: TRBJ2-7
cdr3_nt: TGTGCCAGCAGCTTAGAGCTCGCAGGCCAAACCTACGAGCAGTACTTC
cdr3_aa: CASSLELAGQTYEQYF

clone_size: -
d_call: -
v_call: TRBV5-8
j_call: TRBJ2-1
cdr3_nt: TGTGCCAGCGGGGCCTGGGGGGGCCGGAACAATGAGCAGTTCTTC
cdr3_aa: CASGAWGGRNNEQFF

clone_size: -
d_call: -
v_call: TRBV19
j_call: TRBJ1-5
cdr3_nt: TGTGCCAGTAGTGTTGGCCGAAATCAGCCCCAGCATTTT
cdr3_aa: CASSVGRNQPQHF

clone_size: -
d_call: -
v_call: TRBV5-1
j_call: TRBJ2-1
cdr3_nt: TGCGCCAGCAGCTTGGCCAGATCAGGCCGCAATGAGCAGTTCTTC
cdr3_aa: CASSLARSGRNEQFF

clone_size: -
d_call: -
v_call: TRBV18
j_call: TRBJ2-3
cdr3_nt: TGTGCCAGCTCACCATACTCAGATACGCAGTATTTT
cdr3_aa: CASSPYSDTQYF

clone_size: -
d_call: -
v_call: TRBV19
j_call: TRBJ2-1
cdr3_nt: TGTGTCACCCGGCGGGACAGACCCTACAATGAGCAGTTCTTC
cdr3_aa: CVTRRDRPYNEQFF

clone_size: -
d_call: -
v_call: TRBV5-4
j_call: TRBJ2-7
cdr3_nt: TGTGCCAGCAGCTTGGCCGGGAGGGGGCACGAGCAGTACTTC
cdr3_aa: CASSLAGRGHEQYF

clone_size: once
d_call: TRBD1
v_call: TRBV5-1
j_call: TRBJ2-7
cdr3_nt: TGCGCCAGTTCCGTACCGGGACAGGGGGTGGAGCAGTACTTC
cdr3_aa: CASSVPGQGVEQYF

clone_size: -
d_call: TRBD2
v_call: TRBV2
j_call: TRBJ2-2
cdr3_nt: TGTGCCAGCAGAGGTTCTAGCGGCTCCTACACCGGGGAGCTGTTTTTT
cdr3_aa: CASRGSSGSYTGELFF

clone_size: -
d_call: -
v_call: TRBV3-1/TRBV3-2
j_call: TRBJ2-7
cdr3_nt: TGTGCCAGCAGCCAAGCTAGGGGAATGGAGCAGTACTTC
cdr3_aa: CASSQARGMEQYF

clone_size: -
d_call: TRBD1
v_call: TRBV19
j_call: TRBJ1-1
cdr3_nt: TGTGCCAGTAATGACAGGGGGACTGAAGCTTTCTTT
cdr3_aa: CASNDRGTEAFF

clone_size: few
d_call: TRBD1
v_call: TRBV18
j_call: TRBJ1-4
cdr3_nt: TGTGCCAGCTCTGGACAGGGGAATGAAAAACTGTTTTTT
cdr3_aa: CASSGQGNEKLFF

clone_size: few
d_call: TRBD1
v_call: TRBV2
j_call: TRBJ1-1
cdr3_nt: TGTGCCAGCAACCGGGACAGCCTTGAAGCTTTCTTT
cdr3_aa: CASNRDSLEAFF

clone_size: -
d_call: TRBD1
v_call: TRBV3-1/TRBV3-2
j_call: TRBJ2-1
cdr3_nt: TGTGCCAGCAGCCTAAACCGGGACAGGGTCCATGAGCAGTTCTTC
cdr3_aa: CASSLNRDRVHEQFF

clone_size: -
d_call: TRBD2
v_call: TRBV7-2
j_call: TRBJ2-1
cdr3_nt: TGTGCCAGCAGCTTGCGGACTAGCGGGGGATTCTTC
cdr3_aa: CASSLRTSGGFF

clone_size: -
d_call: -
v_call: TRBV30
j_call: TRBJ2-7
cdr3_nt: TGTGCCTGGAGTGTTCGGGGGTCCTACGAGCAGTACTTC
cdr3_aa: CAWSVRGSYEQYF

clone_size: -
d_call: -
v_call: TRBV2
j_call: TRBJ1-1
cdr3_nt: TGTGCCAGCCACCCGGGAGGGGTCGGAGCAACTGAAGCTTTCTTT
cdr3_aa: CASHPGGVGATEAFF

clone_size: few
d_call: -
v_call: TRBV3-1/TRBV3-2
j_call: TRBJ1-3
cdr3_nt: TGTGCCAGCAGTTTGGGGCAGGGAAACACCATATATTTT
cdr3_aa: CASSLGQGNTIYF

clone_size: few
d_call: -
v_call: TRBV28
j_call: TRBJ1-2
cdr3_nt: TGTGCCAGCAGTCCCCGGTACAGGGTTGCATATGGCTACACCTTC
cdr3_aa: CASSPRYRVAYGYTF

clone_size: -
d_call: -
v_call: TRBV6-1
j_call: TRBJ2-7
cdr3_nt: TGTGCCAGCAGTGAGCGGGATAATCACCCCTTGTTC
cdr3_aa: CASSERDNHPLF